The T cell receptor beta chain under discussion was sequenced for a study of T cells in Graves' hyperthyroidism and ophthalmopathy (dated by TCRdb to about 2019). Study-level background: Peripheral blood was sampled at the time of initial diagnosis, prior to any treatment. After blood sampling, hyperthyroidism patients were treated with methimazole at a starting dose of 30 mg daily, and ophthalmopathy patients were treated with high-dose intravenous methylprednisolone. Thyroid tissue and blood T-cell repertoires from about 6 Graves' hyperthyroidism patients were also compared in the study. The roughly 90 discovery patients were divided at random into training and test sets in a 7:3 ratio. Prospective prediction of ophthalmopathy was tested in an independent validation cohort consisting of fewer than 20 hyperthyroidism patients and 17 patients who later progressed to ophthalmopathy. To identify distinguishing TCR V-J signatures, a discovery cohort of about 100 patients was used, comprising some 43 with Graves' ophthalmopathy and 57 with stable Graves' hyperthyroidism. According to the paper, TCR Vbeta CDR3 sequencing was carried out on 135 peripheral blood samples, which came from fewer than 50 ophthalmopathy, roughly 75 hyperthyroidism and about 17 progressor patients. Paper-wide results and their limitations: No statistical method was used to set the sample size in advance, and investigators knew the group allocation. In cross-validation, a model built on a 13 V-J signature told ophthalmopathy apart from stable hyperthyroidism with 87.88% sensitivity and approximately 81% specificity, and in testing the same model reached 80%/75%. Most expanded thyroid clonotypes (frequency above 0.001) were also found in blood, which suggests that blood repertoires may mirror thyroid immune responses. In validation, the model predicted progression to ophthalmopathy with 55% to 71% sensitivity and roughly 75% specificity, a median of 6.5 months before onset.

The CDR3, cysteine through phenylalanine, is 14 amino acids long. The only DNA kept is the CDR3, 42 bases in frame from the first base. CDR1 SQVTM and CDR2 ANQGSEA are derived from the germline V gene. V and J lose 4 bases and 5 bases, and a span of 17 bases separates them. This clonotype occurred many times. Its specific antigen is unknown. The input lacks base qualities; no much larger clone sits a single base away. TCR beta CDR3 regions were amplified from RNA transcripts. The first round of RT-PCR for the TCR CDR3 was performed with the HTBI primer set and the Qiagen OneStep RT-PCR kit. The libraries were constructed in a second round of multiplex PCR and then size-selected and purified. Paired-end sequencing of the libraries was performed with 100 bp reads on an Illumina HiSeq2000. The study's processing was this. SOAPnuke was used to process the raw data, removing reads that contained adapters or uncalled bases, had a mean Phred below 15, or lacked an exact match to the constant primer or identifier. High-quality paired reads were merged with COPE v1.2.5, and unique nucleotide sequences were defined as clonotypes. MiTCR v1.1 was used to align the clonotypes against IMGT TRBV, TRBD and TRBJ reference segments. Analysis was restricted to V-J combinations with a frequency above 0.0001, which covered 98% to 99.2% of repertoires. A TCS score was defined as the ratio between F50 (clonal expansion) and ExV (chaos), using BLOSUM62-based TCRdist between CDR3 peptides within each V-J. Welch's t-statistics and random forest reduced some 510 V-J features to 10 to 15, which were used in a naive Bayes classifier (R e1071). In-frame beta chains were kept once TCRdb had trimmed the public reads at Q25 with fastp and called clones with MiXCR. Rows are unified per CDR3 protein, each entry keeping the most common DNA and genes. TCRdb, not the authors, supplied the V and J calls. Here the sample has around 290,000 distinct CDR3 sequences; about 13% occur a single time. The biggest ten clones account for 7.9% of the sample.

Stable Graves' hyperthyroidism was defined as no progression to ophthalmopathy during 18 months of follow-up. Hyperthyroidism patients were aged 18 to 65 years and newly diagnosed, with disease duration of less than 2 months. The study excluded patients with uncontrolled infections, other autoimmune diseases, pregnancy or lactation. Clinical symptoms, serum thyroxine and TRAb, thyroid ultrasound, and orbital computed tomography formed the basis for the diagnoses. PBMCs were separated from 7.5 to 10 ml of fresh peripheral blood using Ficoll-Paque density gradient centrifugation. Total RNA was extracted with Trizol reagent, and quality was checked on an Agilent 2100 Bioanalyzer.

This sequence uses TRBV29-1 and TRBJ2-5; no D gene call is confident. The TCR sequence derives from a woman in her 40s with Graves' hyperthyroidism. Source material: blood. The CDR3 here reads CSVGVAQNIETQYF. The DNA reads TGCAGCGTTGGGGTAGCACAGAACATTGAGACCCAGTACTTC.